The entry below gives a single T cell receptor (beta chain) sequence along with its context. No antigen is known for it. Base-call qualities are not available, and no considerably larger clone is one nucleotide away. The CDR3 runs 19 residues from the cysteine to the phenylalanine. Only the CDR3 part of the read is kept: 57 bases, read in frame from the first base. The record originates from a study of early T cells in non-severe SARS-CoV-2 infection (dated by TCRdb to about 2021). In terms of the full investigation: Because TCR sequencing relied on bulk RNA taken from unsorted whole blood, pairing of alpha and beta chains was not possible.

Here is what the overall study found, with its caveats: Matching against VDJdb was skewed toward anti-spike CD8 responses, likely underestimated virus-specific expansions, and missed private and CD4 specificities.

The library was generated by 5' RACE. The run used a NextSeq 500. The TCR library protocol attached unique molecular identifiers to individual cDNA molecules to correct for sequencing error and PCR bias. TCR alpha and beta chains were both sequenced, and the abundances of alpha and beta sequences in each sample were closely correlated with each other. The authors' pipeline ran thus. V gene, J gene and CDR3 annotation of TCR sequences was performed with Decombinator V4. Expanded TCRs were defined as changing significantly between any two time points under a Poisson model with p below 0.0001. TCR abundances were normalised to the total number of TCRs sequenced per sample and were expressed as counts per million. MAIT TCRs were defined by TRAV1-2 paired with TRAJ12, TRAJ20 or TRAJ33, and iNKT TCRs by TRAV10 paired with TRAJ18. VDJdb, accessed 1 November 2021, was searched for CMV, EBV and SARS-CoV-2 annotated TCRs, with TCRs annotated for multiple antigens excluded. Using fastp at Q25 and MiXCR, TCRdb reprocessed the public reads and kept productive beta chains. Each entry is one CDR3 protein sequence, shown with its most common DNA and genes. TCRdb's processing, not the authors', yielded these V and J calls. The sample table shows fewer than 35,000 distinct CDR3 sequences, and 5.7% are seen once. The ten largest account for 5% to 5.5% of the sample.

A case-control design nested within a healthcare worker cohort in London, UK, was used, with weekly nasopharyngeal swab PCR tests and blood sampling performed. Between 23 and 31 March 2020, the week of the UK lockdown, healthcare workers were enrolled and then followed up weekly for as long as 16 weeks. The sequence links TRBV21-1 to TRBJ2-5; the DNA was not compared with TRBD1, the D call given in the table. TRBV21-1 is annotated as a pseudogene. The sequence was obtained from an adult who was a healthcare worker with PCR-confirmed SARS-CoV-2 infection or an uninfected control (not recorded which). The sequencing sample was made of whole blood. In nucleotides, the sequence is TGTGCCAGCAGCCACAAGGCGGGACCGACACCAAAAGTAAAAGAGACCCAGTACTTC. Its protein is CASSHKAGPTPKVKETQYF.